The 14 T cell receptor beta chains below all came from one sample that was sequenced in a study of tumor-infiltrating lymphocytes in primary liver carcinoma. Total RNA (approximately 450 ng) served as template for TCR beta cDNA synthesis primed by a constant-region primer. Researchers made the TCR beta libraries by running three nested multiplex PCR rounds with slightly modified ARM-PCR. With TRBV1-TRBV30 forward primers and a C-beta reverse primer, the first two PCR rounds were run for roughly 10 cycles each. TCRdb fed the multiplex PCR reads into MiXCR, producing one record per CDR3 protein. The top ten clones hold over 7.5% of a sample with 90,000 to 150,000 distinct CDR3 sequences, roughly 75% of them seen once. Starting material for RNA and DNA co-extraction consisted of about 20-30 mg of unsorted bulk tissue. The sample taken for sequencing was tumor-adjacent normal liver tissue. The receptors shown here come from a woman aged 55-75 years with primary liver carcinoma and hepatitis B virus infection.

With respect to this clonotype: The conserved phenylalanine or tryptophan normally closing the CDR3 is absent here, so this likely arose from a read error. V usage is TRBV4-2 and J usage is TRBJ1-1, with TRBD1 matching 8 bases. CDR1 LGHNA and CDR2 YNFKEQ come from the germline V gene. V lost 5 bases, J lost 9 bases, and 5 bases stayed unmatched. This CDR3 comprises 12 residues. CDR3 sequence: CASSRGQGKAFL. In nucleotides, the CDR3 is TGTGCCAGCAGCAGAGGACAGGGAAAAGCTTTCTTG.

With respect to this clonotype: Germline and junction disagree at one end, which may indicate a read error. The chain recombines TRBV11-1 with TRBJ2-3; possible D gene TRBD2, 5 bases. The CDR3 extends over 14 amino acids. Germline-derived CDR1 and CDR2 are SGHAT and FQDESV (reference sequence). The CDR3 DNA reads TGTGCCAGCAGCTTAAGGCAACGTGCGGAGGTGTCTCACTTT. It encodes CASSLRQRAEVSHF.

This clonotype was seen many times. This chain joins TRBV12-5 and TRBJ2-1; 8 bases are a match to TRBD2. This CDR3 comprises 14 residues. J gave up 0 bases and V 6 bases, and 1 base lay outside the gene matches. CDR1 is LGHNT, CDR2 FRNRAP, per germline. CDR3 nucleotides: TGTGCTAGTGGGGGGACTAGCTCCTACAATGAGCAGTTCTTC. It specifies CASGGTSSYNEQFF. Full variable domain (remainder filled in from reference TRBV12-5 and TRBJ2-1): DARVTQTPRHKVTEMGQEVTMRCQPILGHNTVFWYRQTMMQGLELLAYFRNRAPLDDSGMPKDRFSAEMPDATLATLKIQPSEPRDSAVYFCASGGTSSYNEQFFGPGTRLTVL.

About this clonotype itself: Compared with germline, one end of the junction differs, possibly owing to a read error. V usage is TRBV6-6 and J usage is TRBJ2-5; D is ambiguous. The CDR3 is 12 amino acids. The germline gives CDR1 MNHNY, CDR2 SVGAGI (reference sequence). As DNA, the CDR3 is TGTGCCAGCAGTGAGTACCAAGAGACCCAGTATTTC. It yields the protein CASSEYQETQYF.

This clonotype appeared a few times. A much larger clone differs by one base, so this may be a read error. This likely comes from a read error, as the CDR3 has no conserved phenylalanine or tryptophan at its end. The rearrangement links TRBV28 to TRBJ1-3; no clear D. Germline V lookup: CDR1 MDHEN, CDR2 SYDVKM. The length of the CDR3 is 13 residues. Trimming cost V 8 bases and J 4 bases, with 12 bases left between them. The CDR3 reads CASVLTLGNTIYS. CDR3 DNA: TGTGCCAGCGTCTTAACCCTGGGAAACACCATATATTCT.

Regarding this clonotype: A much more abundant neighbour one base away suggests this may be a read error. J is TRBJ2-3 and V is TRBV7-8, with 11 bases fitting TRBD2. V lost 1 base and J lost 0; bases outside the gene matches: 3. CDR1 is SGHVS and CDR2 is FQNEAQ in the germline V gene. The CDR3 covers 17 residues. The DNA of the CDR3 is TGTGCCAGCAGCTTAGGGACTAGCGGGTCGAGCACAGATACGCAGTATTTT. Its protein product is CASSLGTSGSSTDTQYF.

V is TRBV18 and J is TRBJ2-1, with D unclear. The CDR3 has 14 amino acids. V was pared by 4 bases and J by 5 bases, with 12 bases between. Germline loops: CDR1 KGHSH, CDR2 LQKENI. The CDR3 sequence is CASSLLVGHNEQFF. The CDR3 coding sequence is TGTGCCAGCTCACTATTAGTAGGCCACAATGAGCAGTTCTTC.

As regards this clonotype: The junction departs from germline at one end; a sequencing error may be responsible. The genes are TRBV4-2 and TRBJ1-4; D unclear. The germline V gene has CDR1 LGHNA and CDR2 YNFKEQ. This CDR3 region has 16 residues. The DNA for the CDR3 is TGTGCCAGAAGCCAACTGCATCGGGAAGCGAATGAAAAACTGTTTTTT. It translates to CARSQLHREANEKLFF.

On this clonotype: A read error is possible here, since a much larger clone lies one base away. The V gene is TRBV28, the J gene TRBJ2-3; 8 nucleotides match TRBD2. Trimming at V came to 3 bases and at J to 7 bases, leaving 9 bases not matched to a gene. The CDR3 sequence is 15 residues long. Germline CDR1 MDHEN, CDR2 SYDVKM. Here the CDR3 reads CASSFRTGGTHTQYF. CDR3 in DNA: TGTGCCAGCAGTTTCAGGACGGGAGGGACACATACGCAGTATTTT.

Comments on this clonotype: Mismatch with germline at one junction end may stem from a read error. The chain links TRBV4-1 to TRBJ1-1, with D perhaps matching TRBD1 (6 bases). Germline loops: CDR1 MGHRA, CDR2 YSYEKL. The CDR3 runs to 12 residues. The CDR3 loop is CASSSGDTGAFF. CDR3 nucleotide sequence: TGCGCCAGCAGCTCAGGGGATACTGGAGCTTTCTTT.

The chain's CDR3 is CASSSGLVGFYEQYF. CDR3 bases: TGTGCCAGCAGCTCGGGACTGGTGGGCTTCTACGAGCAGTACTTC. The chain combines TRBV13 with TRBJ2-7; possible D gene TRBD2, 6 bases. V was pared by 4 bases and J by 3 bases, with 16 bases between. The length of the CDR3 is 15 residues. The germline V gene has CDR1 PRHDT and CDR2 FYEKMQ (reference sequence).

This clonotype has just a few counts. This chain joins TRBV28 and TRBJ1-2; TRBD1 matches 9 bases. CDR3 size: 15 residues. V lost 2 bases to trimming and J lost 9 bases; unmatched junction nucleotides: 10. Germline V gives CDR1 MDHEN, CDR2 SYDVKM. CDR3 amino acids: CASSLVGTGISSYTF. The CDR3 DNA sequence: TGTGCCAGCAGTTTAGTCGGGACAGGGATCAGCAGCTACACCTTC.

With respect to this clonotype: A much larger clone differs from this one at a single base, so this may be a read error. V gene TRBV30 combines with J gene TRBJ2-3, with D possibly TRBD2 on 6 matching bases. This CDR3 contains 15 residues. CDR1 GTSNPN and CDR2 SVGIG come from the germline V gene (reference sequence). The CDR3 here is CAWSVRQGGTGTQYF. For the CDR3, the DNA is TGTGCCTGGAGTGTACGGCAGGGAGGCACAGGTACGCAGTATTTT.

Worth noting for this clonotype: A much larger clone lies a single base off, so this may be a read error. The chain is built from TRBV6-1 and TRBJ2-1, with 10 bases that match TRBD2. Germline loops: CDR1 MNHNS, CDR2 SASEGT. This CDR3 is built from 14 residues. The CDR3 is CVSSASGSSDEQFF. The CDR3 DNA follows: TGTGTCAGCAGTGCTAGCGGGAGCTCGGATGAGCAGTTCTTC.